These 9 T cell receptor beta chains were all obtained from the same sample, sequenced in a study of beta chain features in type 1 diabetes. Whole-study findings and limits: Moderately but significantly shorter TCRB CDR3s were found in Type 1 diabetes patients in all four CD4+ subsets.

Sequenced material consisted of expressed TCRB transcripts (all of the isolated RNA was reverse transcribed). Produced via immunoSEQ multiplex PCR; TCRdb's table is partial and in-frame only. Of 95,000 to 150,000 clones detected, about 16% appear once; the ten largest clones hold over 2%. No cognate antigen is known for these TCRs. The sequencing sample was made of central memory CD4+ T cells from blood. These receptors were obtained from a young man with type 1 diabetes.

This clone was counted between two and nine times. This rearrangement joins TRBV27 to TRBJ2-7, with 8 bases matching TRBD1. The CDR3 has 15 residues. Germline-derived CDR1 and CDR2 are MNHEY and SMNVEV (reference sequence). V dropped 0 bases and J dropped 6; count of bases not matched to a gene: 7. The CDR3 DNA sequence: TGTGCCAGCAGTTTATCGTCAACAGGGGGGTCCGAGCAGTACTTC. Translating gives CASSLSSTGGSEQYF.

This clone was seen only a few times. The CDR3 sequence: CASSLGARELVNTEAFF. CDR3 coding DNA: TGTGCCAGCAGCTTAGGGGCCAGGGAGTTGGTGAACACTGAAGCTTTCTTT. The V and J genes are TRBV7-8 and TRBJ1-1, with D possibly being TRBD1 (5 bases). V dropped 1 base and J dropped 0 bases, with 15 bases sitting between them. The germline V gene has CDR1 SGHVS and CDR2 FQNEAQ. This CDR3 is built from 17 residues.

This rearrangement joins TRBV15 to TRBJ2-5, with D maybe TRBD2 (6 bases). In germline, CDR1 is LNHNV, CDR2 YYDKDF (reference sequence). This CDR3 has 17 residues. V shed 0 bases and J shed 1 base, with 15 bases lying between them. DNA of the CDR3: TGTGCCACCAGCAGAGATGTGTCTAGCGCTGTCCAAGAGACCCAGTACTTC. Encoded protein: CATSRDVSSAVQETQYF. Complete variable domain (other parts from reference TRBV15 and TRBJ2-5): DAMVIQNPRYQVTQFGKPVTLSCSQTLNHNVMYWYQQKSSQAPKLLFHYYDKDFNNEADTPDNFQSRRPNTSFCFLDIRSPGLGDTAMYLCATSRDVSSAVQETQYFGPGTRLLVL.

The CDR3, as DNA: TGTGCCAGCAGCCCCCAGTGGGGACTGATCTACGAGCAGTACTTC. Protein product: CASSPQWGLIYEQYF. The rearrangement joins TRBV7-2 to TRBJ2-7; maybe TRBD2 (6 bases). Deletions cut 5 bases from V and 3 bases from J, with 17 bases between. This CDR3 spans 15 amino acids. From germline, CDR1 is SGHTA and CDR2 FQGNSA.

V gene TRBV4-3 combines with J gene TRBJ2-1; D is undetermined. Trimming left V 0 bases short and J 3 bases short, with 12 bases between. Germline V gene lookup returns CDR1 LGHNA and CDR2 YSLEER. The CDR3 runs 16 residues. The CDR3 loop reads CASSQEYEGNYNEQFF. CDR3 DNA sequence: TGCGCCAGCAGCCAAGAATATGAAGGGAACTACAATGAGCAGTTCTTC.

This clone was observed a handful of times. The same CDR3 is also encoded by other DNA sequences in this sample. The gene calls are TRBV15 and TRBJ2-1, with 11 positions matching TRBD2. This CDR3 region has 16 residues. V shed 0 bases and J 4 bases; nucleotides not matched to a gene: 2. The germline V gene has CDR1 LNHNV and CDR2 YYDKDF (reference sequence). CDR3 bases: TGTGCCACCAGCAGAGATACTAGCGGGGGTTACAATGAGCAGTTCTTC. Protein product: CATSRDTSGGYNEQFF.

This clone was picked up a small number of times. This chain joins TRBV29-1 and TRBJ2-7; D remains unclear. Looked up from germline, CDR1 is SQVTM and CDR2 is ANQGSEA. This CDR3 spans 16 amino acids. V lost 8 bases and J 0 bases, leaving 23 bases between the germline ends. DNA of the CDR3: TGCAGCTTCCTCCCCTTTATGGCAGGTCTCTCCTACGAGCAGTACTTC. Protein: CSFLPFMAGLSYEQYF.

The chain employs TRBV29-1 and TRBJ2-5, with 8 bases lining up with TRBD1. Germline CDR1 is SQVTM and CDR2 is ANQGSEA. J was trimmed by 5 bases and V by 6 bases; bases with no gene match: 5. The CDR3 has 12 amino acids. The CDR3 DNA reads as TGCAGCGTGGACAGGGACGGGGAGACCCAGTACTTC. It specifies CSVDRDGETQYF. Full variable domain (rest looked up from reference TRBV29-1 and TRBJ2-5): SAVISQKPSRDICQRGTSLTIQCQVDSQVTMMFWYRQQPGQSLTLIATANQGSEATYESGFVIDKFPISRPNLTFSTLTVSNMSPEDSSIYLCSVDRDGETQYFGPGTRLLVL.

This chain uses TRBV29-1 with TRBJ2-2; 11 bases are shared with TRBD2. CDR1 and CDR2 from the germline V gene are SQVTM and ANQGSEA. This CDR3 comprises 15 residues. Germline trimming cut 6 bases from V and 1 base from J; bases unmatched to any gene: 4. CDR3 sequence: CSVRTSGLNTGELFF. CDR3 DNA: TGCAGCGTACGGACTAGCGGGCTGAACACCGGGGAGCTGTTTTTT.